The T cell receptor (beta chain) described here comes from a study of cytomegalovirus exposure and HLA in healthy donors. Study-level findings and limits: CMV antigen specificity of three CMV-associated chains was confirmed in vitro. Some TCR beta chains (over 150 of them) were listed as cytomegalovirus-associated.

A remark on this clone: The antigen is undetermined.

The donors formed part of the approximately 130-subject validation cohort, distinct from the roughly 620-subject first cohort. Libraries were prepared by immunoSEQ multiplex PCR; TCRdb keeps only in-frame clonotypes and omits some of them. The table includes under 200,000 clones, around 96% detected once. Sequencing used PBMCs. The TCR sequence derives from a woman aged 18-35 years in good health and CMV-seronegative.

This CDR3 is CASSLVTVTFTGSYNEQFF. In DNA, the CDR3 is TGTGCCAGCAGTCTCGTCACCGTGACCTTCACAGGTTCCTACAATGAGCAGTTCTTC. The chain combines TRBV27 with TRBJ2-1, with D possibly TRBD1 on 5 matching bases. The ends were cut back, 5 bases at V and 1 base at J, with 24 bases in the middle. This CDR3 comprises 19 residues. The V gene's germline CDR1 is MNHEY and CDR2 SMNVEV (reference sequence).